This passage covers 8 T cell receptor beta chains from one sample sequenced in a study of T cells in Graves' hyperthyroidism and ophthalmopathy. The investigators amplified TCR beta CDR3 regions from RNA transcripts. First-round RT-PCR of the TCR CDR3 relied on the HTBI primer set. TCRdb independently ran MiXCR on the multiplex PCR reads; one entry per CDR3 protein. The repertoire includes more than 550,000 distinct CDR3 sequences, roughly 17% of them detected once, and about 14% sits in the top ten. Sequencing input: blood. The source is a man aged 50-59 years with Graves' hyperthyroidism.

V and J are TRBV20-1 and TRBJ2-1; 9 bases match TRBD2. Germline loops: CDR1 DFQATT, CDR2 SNEGSKA (reference sequence). The CDR3 consists of 15 residues. CDR3 nucleotide sequence: TGCATCCCGGGAGCGGGAGGCGACCCCTACAATGAGCAGTTCTTC. Its protein is CIPGAGGDPYNEQFF.

There are many counts of this clonotype. The CDR3 DNA sequence: TGTGCCAGCAGTTCGACCCCCTCAGGTCGACCTGAGCAGTTCTTC. Residues: CASSSTPSGRPEQFF. This sequence joins TRBV27 and TRBJ2-1; D is ambiguous. Trimming left V 4 bases short and J 9 bases short, with 19 bases between. The germline V gene encodes CDR1 MNHEY and CDR2 SMNVEV (reference sequence). This CDR3 is 15 amino acids long.

In this sample, this clonotype turned up a few times. The rearrangement links TRBV6-2 or TRBV6-3 to TRBJ1-5; possibly TRBD1 for D (6 bases). CDR1 and CDR2 (germline): MNHEY, SVGEGT. This CDR3 comprises 14 residues. Trimming left V 6 bases short and J 5 bases short, with 14 bases between. In DNA, the CDR3 is TGTGCCAGCAGAAACTTCGGGGGCCATCAGCCCCAGCATTTT. It yields the protein CASRNFGGHQPQHF.

This sequence joins TRBV6-2 or TRBV6-3 and TRBJ2-5, with TRBD2 identical over 8 bases. Unmatched junction bases numbered 12, after V lost 5 bases and J lost 1 base. This CDR3 is 17 amino acids long. CDR1 MNHEY and CDR2 SVGEGT come from the germline V gene. CDR3 nucleotides: TGTGCCAGCAGTCTTAGAGCGGGAGTACGGTCCCAAGAGACCCAGTACTTC. Translated: CASSLRAGVRSQETQYF.

A note on this clonotype: With a much larger clone just one base away, this may be a read error. The CDR3 DNA sequence: TGTGCCAGCAGTTTAAACAGGGCCTACGAGCAGTACTTC. Translating it yields CASSLNRAYEQYF. The genes are TRBV27 and TRBJ2-7; D possibly corresponds to TRBD1 (6 bases). From germline, CDR1 is MNHEY and CDR2 SMNVEV (reference sequence). The V end was cut by 2 bases, the J end by 2 bases, with 7 bases between. This CDR3 contains 13 residues.

In regard to this clonotype: This may be a read error: a much more frequent sequence differs by one nucleotide. V gene TRBV19 combines with J gene TRBJ2-1; maybe TRBD2 (6 bases). CDR1 LNHDA and CDR2 SQIVND come from the germline V gene (reference sequence). The CDR3 runs 15 residues. V was shortened by 7 bases and J by 4 bases, with 17 bases between the two germline ends. CDR3 protein: CASTISGRGYNEQFF. Here the CDR3 DNA reads TGTGCCAGTACAATAAGCGGGCGTGGGTACAATGAGCAGTTCTTC.

CDR3 loop: CASSLVSPGQYF. CDR3 in DNA: TGTGCCAGCAGCTTAGTTTCCCCCGGGCAGTACTTC. V is TRBV7-9 and J is TRBJ2-7, with no clear D. Germline V lookup: CDR1 SEHNR, CDR2 FQNEAQ (reference sequence). CDR3 length: 12 amino acids. V was trimmed by 1 base and J by 9 bases, leaving 10 bases between them.

This clonotype was counted ten times or more. The chain recombines TRBV12-3 or TRBV12-4 with TRBJ2-1, with D unresolved. V lost 3 bases to trimming and J lost 1 base, with 7 bases between them. The CDR3 has 14 amino acids. CDR3 loop: CASSLGVSYNEQFF. CDR3 coding DNA: TGTGCCAGCAGTTTGGGTGTTTCCTACAATGAGCAGTTCTTC.